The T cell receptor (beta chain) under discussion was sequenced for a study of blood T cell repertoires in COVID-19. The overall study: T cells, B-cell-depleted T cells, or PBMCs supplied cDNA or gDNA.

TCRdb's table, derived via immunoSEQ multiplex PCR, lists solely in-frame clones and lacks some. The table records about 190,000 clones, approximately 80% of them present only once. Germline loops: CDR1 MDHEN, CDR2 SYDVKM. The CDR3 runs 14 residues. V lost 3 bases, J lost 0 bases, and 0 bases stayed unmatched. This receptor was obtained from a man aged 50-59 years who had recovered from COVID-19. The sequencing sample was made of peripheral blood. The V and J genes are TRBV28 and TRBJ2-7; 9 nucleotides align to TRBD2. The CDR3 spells CASSLTSGSYEQYF. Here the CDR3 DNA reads TGTGCCAGCAGTTTGACTAGCGGCTCCTACGAGCAGTACTTC.